This TCR beta chain was obtained from a study of CD8+ T cells in alopecia areata listed by TCRdb under 2018. The study in broad terms: High-throughput TCRbeta sequencing was used to examine T cell clonal expansion in alopecia areata in both the C3H/HeJ mouse model and human patients. On the human side, TCRbeta sequencing was run on scalp tissue and on sorted CD4+ and CD8+ peripheral blood T cells from healthy controls and from alopecia areata patients with either patchy or totalis/universalis disease. Scalp clonality was compared among normal scalp (n=4), patchy alopecia areata scalp (n=8), and alopecia totalis/universalis scalp (n=8). RNA was obtained with the PAXgene miRNA kit for fixed scalp, the miRNeasy kit for PBMCs, and the RNeasy kit for mouse skin. TCRbeta CDR3 regions were amplified by immunoSEQ multiplex PCR using 35 Vbeta forward and 13 Jbeta reverse primers.

Lesional scalp punch biopsies and peripheral blood were obtained from alopecia areata patients. After PBMCs were isolated by density centrifugation and stained for CD3, CD4 and CD8, a FACSAria was used to sort CD4+ and CD8+ T cells. Alopecia areata patients who were not treated were recruited through a multicenter biomarker study. In roughly five patients from the biomarker study, the blood CD8+ T cells went through an additional sort into NKG2D-low and NKG2D-high fractions. The V end loses 6 bases and the J end loses 0 bases, and a stretch of 12 bases separates them. Counted from cysteine to phenylalanine, this CDR3 has 15 amino acids. Only the CDR3 DNA is retained, 45 bases long and in frame from the first base. From a lookup of the germline V gene, CDR1 and CDR2 are SNHLY and FYNNEI. Results and caveats for the whole study, not just this receptor: Resident alphabeta T cells in normal human skin are also sequenced, complicating scalp TCR repertoire analysis, unlike mouse skin dominated by gammadelta T cells. Higher clonality and more expanded CD8+ clones were observed in lesional scalp than in normal scalp, particularly in alopecia totalis/universalis, a finding suggestive of antigenic drive. TCR sequences shared between patients were less clear than in mice, possibly partly because of HLA diversity in the patient population.

Receptor amplification or capture employed the immunoSEQ multiplex PCR assay. For TCR sequencing, RNA was extracted from every sample and reverse transcribed into cDNA to serve as template. SuperScript III was used to make first-strand cDNA, primed with a 2:1 mix of oligo-dT and random hexamers. A synthetic immune receptor repertoire was used to assess amplification bias, and residual bias was removed computationally. The published analysis was carried out like this. After raw reads were preprocessed to remove errors, the CDR3 was defined following IMGT conventions as running from the conserved cysteine to phenylalanine. Clonality was computed by normalizing Shannon entropy by log2 of the number of productive unique TCRs and subtracting the result from 1. Whether each scalp clone was CD4 or CD8 was inferred by checking scalp TCRbeta sequences against the CD4 and CD8 repertoires from sorted blood. TCRdb mirrors the immuneACCESS table, restricted to in-frame sequences. Some clones are absent from its copies; in checked studies, under half trace to an unresolved V gene, and the reason for the others is unknown. That table gives V, J and clone size, and the DNA gave D and trimming. The sample contains roughly 60,000 clones, about 40% of them found a single time. The top ten constitute 51% of the sample.

A word on this clone: Its antigen is unknown. No quality values exist for individual bases; no much larger clone is one base distant.

The sequence was obtained from a human donor with alopecia areata. The specimen was NKG2D-low CD8+ T cells sorted from blood. The cell subset or site label on this specimen signifies: sorted CD8+ NKG2D-low blood T cells. The rearrangement combines TRBV2 with TRBJ2-1; the D region may be TRBD1 or TRBD2, each matching 6 bases equally. The CDR3 in this case is CASRRGGSSYNEQFF. The bases read TGTGCCAGCAGGAGAGGGGGGAGCTCCTACAATGAGCAGTTCTTC.